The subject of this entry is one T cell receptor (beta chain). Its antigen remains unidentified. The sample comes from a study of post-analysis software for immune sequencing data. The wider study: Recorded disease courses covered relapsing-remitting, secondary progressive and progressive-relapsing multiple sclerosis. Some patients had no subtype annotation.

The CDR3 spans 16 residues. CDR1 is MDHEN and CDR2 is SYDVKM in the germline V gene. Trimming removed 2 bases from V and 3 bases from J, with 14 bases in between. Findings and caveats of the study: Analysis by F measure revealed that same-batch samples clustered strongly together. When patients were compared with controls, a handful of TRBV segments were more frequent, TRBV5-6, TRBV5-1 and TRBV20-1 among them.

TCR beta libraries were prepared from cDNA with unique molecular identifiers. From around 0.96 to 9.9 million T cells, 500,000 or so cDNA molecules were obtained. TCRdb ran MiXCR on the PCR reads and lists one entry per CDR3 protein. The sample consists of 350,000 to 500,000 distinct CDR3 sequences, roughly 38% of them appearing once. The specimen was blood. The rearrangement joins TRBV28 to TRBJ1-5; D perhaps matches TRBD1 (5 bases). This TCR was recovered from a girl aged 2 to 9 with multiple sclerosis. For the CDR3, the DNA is TGTGCCAGCAGTTTAAGATCCAGGGATATCAATCAGCCCCAGCATTTT. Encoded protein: CASSLRSRDINQPQHF. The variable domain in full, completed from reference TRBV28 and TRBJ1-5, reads DVKVTQSSRYLVKRTGEKVFLECVQDMDHENMFWYRQDPGLGLRLIYFSYDVKMKEKGDIPEGYSVSREKKERFSLILESASTNQTSMYLCASSLRSRDINQPQHFGDGTRLSIL.